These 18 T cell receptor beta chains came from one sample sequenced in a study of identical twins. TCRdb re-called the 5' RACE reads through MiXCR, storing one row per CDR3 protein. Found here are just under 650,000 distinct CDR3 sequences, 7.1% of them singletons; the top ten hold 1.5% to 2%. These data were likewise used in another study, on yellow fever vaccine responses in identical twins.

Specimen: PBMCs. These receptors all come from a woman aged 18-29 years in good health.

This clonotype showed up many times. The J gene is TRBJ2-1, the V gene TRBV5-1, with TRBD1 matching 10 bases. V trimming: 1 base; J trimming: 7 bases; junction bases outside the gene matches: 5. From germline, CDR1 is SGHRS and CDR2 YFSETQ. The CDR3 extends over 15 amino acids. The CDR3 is CASSLRTGGVNEQFF. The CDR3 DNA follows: TGCGCCAGCAGCTTGCGGACAGGGGGTGTGAATGAGCAGTTCTTC.

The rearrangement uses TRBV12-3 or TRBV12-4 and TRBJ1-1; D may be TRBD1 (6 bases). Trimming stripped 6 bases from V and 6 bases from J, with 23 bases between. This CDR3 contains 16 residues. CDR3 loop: CASSTLGWGRNAEAFF. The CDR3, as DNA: TGTGCCAGCAGCACGCTTGGGTGGGGGCGAAACGCTGAAGCTTTCTTT.

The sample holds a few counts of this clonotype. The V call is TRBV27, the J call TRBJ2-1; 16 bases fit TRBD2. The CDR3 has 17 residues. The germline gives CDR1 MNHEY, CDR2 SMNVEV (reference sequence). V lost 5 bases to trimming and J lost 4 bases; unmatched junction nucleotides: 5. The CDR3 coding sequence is TGTGCCAGCAGTCTAGGGACTAGCGGGGGGGCGTACAATGAGCAGTTCTTC. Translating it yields CASSLGTSGGAYNEQFF.

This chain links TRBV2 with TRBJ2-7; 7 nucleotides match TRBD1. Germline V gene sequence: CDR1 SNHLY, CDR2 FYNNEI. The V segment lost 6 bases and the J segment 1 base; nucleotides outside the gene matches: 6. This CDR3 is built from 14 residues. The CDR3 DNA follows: TGTGCCAGCAGAACTCAACAGGGGTCCTACGAGCAGTACGTC. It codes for CASRTQQGSYEQYV.

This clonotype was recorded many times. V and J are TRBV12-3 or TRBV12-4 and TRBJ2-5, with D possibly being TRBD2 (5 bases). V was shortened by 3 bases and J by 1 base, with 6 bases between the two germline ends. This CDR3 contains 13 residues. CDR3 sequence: CASSFTSQETQYF. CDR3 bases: TGTGCCAGCAGTTTTACTAGCCAAGAGACCCAGTACTTC.

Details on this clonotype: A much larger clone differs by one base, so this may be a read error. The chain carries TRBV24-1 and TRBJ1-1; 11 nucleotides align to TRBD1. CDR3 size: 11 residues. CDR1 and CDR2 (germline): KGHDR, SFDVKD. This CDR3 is CVTRTGGEAFF. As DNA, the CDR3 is TGTGTCACCCGGACAGGGGGCGAAGCTTTCTTT.

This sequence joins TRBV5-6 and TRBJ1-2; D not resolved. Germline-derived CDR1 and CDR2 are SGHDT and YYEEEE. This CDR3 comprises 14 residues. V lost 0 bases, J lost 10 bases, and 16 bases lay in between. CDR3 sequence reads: CASSLAGGWLDYTF. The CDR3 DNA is TGTGCCAGCAGCTTGGCCGGTGGCTGGCTGGACTACACCTTC.

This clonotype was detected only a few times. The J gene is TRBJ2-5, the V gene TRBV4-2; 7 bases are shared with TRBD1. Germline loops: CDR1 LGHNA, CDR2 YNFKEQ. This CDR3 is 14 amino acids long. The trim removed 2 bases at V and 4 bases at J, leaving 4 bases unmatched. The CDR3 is CASSQPTGTETQYF. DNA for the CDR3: TGTGCCAGCAGCCAACCGACAGGGACAGAGACCCAGTACTTC.

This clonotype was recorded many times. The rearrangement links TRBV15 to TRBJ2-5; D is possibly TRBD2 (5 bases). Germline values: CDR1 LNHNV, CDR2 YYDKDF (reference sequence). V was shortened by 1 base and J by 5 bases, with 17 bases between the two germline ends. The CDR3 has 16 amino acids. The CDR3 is CATSRGPVGVKETQYF. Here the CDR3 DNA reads TGTGCCACCAGCAGAGGTCCCGTCGGGGTTAAGGAGACCCAGTACTTC.

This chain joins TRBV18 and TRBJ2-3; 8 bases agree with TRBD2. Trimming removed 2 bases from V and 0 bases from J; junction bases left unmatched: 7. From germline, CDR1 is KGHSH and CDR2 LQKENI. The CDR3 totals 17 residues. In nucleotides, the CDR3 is TGTGCCAGCTCACCAAACGGGGGGGCTTCTAGCACAGATACGCAGTATTTT. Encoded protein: CASSPNGGASSTDTQYF.

DNA for the CDR3: TGTGCCAGCAGCTTAGGGCAGGGGGAGTATGGCTACACCTTC. This codes for CASSLGQGEYGYTF. The J gene is TRBJ1-2, the V gene TRBV7-2, with 7 bases lining up with TRBD1. V shed 1 base, J shed 5 bases, and the junction held 4 bases outside the gene matches. The V gene's germline CDR1 is SGHTA and CDR2 FQGNSA. This CDR3 is built from 14 residues.

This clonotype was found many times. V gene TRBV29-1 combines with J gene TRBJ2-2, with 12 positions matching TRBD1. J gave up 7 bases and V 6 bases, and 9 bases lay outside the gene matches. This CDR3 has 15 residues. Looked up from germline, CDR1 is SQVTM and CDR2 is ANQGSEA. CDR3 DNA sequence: TGCAGCGTGCCCGGGACAGGGGGCGTGAACGGGGAGCTGTTTTTT. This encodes CSVPGTGGVNGELFF.

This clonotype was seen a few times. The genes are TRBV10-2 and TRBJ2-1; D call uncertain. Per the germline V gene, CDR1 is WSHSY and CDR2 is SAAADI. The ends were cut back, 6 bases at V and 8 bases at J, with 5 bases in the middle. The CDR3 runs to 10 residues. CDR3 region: CASRGHEQFF. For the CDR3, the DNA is TGCGCCAGCAGGGGTCATGAGCAGTTCTTC.

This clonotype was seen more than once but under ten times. The CDR3: CASSDNGLKGYTF. The CDR3 DNA follows: TGTGCCAGCAGTGACAACGGGTTGAAGGGCTACACCTTC. This sequence joins TRBV2 and TRBJ1-2; D gene uncertain. Germline V gene lookup returns CDR1 SNHLY and CDR2 FYNNEI. CDR3 length: 13 amino acids. Trimming removed 3 bases from V and 8 bases from J, with 13 bases in between.

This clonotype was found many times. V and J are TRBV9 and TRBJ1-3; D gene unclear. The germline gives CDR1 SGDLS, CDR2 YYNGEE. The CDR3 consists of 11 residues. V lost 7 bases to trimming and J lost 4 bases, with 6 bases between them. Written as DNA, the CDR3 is TGTGCCAGCGAGCACGGAAACACCATATATTTT. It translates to CASEHGNTIYF. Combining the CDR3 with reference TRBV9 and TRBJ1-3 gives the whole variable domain DSGVTQTPKHLITATGQRVTLRCSPRSGDLSVYWYQQSLDQGLQFLIQYYNGEERAKGNILERFSAQQFPDLHSELNLSSLELGDSALYFCASEHGNTIYFGEGSWLTVV.

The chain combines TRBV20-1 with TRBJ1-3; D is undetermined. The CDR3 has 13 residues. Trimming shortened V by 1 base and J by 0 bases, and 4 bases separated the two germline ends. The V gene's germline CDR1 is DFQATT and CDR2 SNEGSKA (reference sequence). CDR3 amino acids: CSARGFSGNTIYF. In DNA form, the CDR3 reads TGCAGTGCTAGAGGGTTCTCTGGAAACACCATATATTTT.

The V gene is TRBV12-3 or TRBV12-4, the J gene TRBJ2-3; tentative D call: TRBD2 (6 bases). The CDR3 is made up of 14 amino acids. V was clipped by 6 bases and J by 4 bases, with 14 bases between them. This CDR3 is CASSQTSQADTQYF. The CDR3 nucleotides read TGTGCCAGCAGCCAAACTAGCCAGGCAGATACGCAGTATTTT.

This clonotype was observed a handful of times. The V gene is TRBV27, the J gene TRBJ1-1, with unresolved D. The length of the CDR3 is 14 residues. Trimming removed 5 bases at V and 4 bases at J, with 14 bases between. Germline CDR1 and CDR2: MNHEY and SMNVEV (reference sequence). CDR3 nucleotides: TGTGCCAGCAGTCGCTGGACGGACTCCACTGAAGCTTTCTTT. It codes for CASSRWTDSTEAFF.